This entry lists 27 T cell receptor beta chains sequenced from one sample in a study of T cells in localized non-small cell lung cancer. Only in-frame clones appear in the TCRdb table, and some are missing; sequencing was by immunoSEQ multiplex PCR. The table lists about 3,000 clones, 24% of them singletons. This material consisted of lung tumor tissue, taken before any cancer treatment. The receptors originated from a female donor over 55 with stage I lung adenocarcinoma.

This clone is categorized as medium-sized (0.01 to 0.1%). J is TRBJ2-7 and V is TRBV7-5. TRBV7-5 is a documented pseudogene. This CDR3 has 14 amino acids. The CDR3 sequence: CVRSLGKGTYEQYF. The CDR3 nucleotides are TGTGTCAGAAGCTTAGGTAAGGGTACCTACGAGCAGTACTTC.

The CDR3 protein is CASSPGGASTDTQYF. DNA for the CDR3: TGTGCCAGCAGCCCAGGTGGGGCCAGCACAGATACGCAGTATTTT. The chain joins TRBV28 to TRBJ2-3; tentative D call: TRBD1 (5 bases). The CDR3 runs 15 residues. Germline-derived CDR1 and CDR2 are MDHEN and SYDVKM. The V end lost 6 bases, the J end lost 0 bases, and 13 bases lay between the germline ends.

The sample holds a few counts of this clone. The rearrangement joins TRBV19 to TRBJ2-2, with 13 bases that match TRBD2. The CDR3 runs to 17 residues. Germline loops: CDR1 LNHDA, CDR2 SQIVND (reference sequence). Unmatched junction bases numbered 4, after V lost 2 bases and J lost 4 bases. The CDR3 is CASSIRRLAGGTGELFF. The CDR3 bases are TGTGCCAGTAGTATACGGCGACTAGCGGGAGGCACCGGGGAGCTGTTTTTT. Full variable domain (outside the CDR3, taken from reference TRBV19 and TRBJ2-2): DGGITQSPKYLFRKEGQNVTLSCEQNLNHDAMYWYRQDPGQGLRLIYYSQIVNDFQKGDIAEGYSVSREKKESFPLTVTSAQKNPTAFYLCASSIRRLAGGTGELFFGEGSRLTVL.

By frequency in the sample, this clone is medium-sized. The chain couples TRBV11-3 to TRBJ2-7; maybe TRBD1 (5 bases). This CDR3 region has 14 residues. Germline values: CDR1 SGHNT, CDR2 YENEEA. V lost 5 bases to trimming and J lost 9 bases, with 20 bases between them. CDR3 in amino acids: CASSQVVTDSRQYF. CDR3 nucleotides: TGTGCCAGCAGCCAAGTAGTGACAGACAGCCGGCAGTACTTC. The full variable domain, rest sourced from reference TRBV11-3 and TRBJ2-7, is EAGVVQSPRYKIIEKKQPVAFWCNPISGHNTLYWYLQNLGQGPELLIRYENEEAVDDSQLPKDRFSAERLKGVDSTLKIQPAELGDSAVYLCASSQVVTDSRQYFGPGTRLTVT.

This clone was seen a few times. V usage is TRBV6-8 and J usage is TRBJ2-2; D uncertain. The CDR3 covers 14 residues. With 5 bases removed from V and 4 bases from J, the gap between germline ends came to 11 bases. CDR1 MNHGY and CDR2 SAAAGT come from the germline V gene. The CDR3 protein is CASSDGLSTGELFF. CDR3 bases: TGTGCCAGCAGTGACGGTTTGAGCACCGGGGAGCTGTTTTTT.

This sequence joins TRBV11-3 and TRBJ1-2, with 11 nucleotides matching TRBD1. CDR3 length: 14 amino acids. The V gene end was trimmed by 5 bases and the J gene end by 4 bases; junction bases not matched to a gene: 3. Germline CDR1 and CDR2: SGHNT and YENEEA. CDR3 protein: CASSTGTGGYGYTF. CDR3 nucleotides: TGTGCCAGCAGCACGGGGACAGGGGGCTATGGCTACACCTTC.

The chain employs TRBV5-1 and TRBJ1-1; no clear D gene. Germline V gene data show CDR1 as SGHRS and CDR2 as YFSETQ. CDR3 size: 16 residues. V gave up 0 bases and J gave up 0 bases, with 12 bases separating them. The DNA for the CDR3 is TGCGCCAGCAGCTTGGCCGACCGGAATATGAACACTGAAGCTTTCTTT. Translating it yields CASSLADRNMNTEAFF.

The CDR3 loop reads CASSSRIADEKLFF. As DNA, the CDR3 is TGTGCCAGCAGCTCGCGGATCGCCGATGAAAAACTGTTTTTT. This chain links TRBV11-3 with TRBJ1-4; no clear D. Germline values: CDR1 SGHNT, CDR2 YENEEA. This CDR3 is built from 14 residues. With 4 bases removed from V and 6 bases from J, the gap between germline ends came to 12 bases.

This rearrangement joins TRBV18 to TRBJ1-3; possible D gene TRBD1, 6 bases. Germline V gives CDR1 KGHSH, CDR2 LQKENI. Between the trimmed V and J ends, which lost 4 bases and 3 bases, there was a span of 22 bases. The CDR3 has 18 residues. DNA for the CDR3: TGTGCCAGCTCACAAGGCCTCCTGGGGGCTATCGATGGAAACACCATATATTTT. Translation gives CASSQGLLGAIDGNTIYF. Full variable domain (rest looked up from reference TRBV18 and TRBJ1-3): NAGVMQNPRHLVRRRGQEARLRCSPMKGHSHVYWYRQLPEEGLKFMVYLQKENIIDESGMPKERFSAEFPKEGPSILRIQQVVRGDSAAYFCASSQGLLGAIDGNTIYFGEGSWLTVV.

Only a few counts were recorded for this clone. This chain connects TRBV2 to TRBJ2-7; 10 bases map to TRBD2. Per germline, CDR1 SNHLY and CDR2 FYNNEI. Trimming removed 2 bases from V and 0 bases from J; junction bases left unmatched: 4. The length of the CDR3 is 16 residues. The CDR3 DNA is TGTGCCAGCAGTGAAAAACTAGCGGGACTCTCCTACGAGCAGTACTTC. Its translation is CASSEKLAGLSYEQYF.

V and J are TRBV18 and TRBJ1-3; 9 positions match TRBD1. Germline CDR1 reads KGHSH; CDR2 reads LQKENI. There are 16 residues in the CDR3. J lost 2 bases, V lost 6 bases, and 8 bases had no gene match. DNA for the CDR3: TGTGCCAGCTCGCCGGACAGGGGACGGCCTGGAAACACCATATATTTT. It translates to CASSPDRGRPGNTIYF. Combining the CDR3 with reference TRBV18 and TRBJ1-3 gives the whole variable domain NAGVMQNPRHLVRRRGQEARLRCSPMKGHSHVYWYRQLPEEGLKFMVYLQKENIIDESGMPKERFSAEFPKEGPSILRIQQVVRGDSAAYFCASSPDRGRPGNTIYFGEGSWLTVV.

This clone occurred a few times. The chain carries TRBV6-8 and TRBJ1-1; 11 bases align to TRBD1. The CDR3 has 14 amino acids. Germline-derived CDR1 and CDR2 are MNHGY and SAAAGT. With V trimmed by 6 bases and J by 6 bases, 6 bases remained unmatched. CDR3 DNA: TGTGCCAGCAGAAGGGACAGGGGGAGCGCTGAAGCTTTCTTT. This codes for CASRRDRGSAEAFF.

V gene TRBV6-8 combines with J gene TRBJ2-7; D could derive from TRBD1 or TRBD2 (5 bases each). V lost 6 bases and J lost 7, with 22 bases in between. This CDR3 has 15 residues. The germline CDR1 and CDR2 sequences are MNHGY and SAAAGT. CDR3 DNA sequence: TGTGCCAGCAGGATCCGGGACGGACCTCTCCGGGAGCAGTACTTC. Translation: CASRIRDGPLREQYF.

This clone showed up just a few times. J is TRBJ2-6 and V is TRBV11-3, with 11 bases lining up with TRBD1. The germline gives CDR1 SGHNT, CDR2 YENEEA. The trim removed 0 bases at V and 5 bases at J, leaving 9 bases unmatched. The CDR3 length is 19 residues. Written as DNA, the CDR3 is TGTGCCAGCAGCTTAGAAAGCGGACAGGGGGCGGGCTGGGCCAACGTCCTGACTTTC. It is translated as CASSLESGQGAGWANVLTF.

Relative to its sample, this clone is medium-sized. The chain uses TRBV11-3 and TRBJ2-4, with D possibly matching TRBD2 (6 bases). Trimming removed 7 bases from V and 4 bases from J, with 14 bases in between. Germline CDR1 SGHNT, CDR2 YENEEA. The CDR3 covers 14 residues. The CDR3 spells CASTLGDSKNIQYF. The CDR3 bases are TGTGCCAGCACCCTAGGGGACTCTAAAAACATTCAGTACTTC. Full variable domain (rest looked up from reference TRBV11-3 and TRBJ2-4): EAGVVQSPRYKIIEKKQPVAFWCNPISGHNTLYWYLQNLGQGPELLIRYENEEAVDDSQLPKDRFSAERLKGVDSTLKIQPAELGDSAVYLCASTLGDSKNIQYFGAGTRLSVL.

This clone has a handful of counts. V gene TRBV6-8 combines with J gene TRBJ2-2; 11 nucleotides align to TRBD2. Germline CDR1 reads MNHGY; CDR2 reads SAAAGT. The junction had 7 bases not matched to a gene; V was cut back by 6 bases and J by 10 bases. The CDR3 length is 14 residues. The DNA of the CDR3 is TGTGCCAGCAGGGAACTGACTAGCGGGAAGGAGCTGTTTTTT. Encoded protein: CASRELTSGKELFF.

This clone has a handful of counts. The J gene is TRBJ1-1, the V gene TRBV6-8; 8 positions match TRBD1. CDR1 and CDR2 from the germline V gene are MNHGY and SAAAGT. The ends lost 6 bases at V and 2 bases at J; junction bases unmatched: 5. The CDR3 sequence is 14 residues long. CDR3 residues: CASRDRVRNTEAFF. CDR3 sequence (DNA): TGTGCCAGCAGGGACAGGGTAAGAAACACTGAAGCTTTCTTT.

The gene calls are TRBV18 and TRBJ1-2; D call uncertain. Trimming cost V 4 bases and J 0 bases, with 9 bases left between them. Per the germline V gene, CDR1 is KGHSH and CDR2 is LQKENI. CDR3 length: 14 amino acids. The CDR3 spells CASSRTGSNYGYTF. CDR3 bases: TGTGCCAGCTCACGGACCGGCTCTAACTATGGCTACACCTTC.

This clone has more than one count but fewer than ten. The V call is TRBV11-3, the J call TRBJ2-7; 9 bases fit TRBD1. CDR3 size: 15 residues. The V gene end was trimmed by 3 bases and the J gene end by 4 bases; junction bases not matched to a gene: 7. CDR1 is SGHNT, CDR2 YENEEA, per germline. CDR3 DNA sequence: TGTGCCAGCAGCTTTTTAAGACAGGGGGTATACGAGCAGTACTTC. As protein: CASSFLRQGVYEQYF.

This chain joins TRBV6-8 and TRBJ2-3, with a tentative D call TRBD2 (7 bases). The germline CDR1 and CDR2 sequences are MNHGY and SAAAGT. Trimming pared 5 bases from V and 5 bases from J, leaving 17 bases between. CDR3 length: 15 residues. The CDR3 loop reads CASSRGGAIGDTQYF. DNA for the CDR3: TGTGCCAGCAGTCGTGGGGGGGCGATTGGAGATACGCAGTATTTT.

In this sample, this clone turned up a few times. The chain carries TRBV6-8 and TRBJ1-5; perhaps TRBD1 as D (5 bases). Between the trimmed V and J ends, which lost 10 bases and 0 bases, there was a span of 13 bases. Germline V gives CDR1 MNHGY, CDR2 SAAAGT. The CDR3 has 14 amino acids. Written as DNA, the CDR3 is TGTGCCACTGGGACGGGGGATAGCAATCAGCCCCAGCATTTT. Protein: CATGTGDSNQPQHF.

The CDR3 nucleotides are TGCAGCGTTGATCGGGGTCCGTCTGAAGCTTTCTTT. It encodes CSVDRGPSEAFF. The chain carries TRBV29-1 and TRBJ1-1; D call uncertain. The V gene's germline CDR1 is SQVTM and CDR2 ANQGSEA. Trimming pared 3 bases from V and 6 bases from J, leaving 11 bases between. CDR3 size: 12 residues. The full variable domain, completed using reference TRBV29-1 and TRBJ1-1, is SAVISQKPSRDICQRGTSLTIQCQVDSQVTMMFWYRQQPGQSLTLIATANQGSEATYESGFVIDKFPISRPNLTFSTLTVSNMSPEDSSIYLCSVDRGPSEAFFGQGTRLTVV.

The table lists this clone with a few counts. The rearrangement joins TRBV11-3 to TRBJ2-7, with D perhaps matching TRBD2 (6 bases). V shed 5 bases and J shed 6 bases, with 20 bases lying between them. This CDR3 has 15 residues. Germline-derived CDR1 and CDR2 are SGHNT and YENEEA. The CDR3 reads CASSARLDRRGEQYF. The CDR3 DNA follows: TGTGCCAGCAGCGCCCGACTAGATCGACGTGGCGAGCAGTACTTC. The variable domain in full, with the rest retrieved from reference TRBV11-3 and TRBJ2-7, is EAGVVQSPRYKIIEKKQPVAFWCNPISGHNTLYWYLQNLGQGPELLIRYENEEAVDDSQLPKDRFSAERLKGVDSTLKIQPAELGDSAVYLCASSARLDRRGEQYFGPGTRLTVT.

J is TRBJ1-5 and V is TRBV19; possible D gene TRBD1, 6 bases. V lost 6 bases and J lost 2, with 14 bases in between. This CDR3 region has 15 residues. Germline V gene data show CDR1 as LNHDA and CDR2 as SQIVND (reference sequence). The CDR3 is CASSEQGRGNQPQHF. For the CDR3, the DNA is TGTGCCAGTAGCGAACAGGGAAGGGGCAATCAGCCCCAGCATTTT.

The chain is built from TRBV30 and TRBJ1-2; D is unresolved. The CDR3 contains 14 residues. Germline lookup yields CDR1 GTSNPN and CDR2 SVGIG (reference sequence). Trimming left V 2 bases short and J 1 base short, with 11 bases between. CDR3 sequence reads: CAWSLDFGNYGYTF. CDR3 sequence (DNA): TGTGCCTGGAGTCTAGACTTCGGTAACTATGGCTACACCTTC. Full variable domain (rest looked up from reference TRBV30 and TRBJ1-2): SQTIHQWPATLVQPVGSPLSLECTVEGTSNPNLYWYRQAAGRGLQLLFYSVGIGQISSEVPQNLSASRPQDRQFILSSKKLLLSDSGFYLCAWSLDFGNYGYTFGSGTRLTVV.

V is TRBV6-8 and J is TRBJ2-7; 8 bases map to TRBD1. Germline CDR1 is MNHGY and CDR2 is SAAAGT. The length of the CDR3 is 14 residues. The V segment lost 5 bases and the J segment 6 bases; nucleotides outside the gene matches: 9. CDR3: CASSDGTGRGEQYF. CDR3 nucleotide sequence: TGTGCCAGCAGTGACGGGACAGGCAGGGGCGAGCAGTACTTC.

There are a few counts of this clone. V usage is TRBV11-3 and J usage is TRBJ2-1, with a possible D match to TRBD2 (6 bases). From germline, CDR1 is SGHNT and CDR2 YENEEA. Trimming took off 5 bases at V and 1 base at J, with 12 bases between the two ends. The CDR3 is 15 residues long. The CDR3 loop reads CASSPTSPSYNEQFF. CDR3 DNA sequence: TGTGCCAGCAGCCCCACTAGCCCATCCTACAATGAGCAGTTCTTC.